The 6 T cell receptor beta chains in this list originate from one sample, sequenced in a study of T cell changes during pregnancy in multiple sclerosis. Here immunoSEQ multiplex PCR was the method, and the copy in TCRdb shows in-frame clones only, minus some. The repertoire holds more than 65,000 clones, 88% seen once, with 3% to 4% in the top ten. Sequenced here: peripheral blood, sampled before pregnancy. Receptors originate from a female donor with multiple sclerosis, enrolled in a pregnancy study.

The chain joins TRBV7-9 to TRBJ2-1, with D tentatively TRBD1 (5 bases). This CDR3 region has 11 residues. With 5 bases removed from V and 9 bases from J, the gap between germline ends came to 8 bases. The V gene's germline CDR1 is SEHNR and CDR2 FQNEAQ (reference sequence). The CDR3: CASSRQIEQFF. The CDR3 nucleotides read TGTGCCAGCAGCCGACAGATTGAGCAGTTCTTC. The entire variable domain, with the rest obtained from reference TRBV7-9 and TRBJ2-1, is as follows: DTGVSQNPRHKITKRGQNVTFRCDPISEHNRLYWYRQTLGQGPEFLTYFQNEAQLEKSRLLSDRFSAERPKGSFSTLEIQRTEQGDSAMYLCASSRQIEQFFGPGTRLTVL.

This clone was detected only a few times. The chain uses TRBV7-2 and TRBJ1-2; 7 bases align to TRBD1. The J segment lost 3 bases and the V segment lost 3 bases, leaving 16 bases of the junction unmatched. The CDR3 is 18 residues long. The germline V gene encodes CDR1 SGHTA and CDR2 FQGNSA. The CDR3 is CASSFPSTGRRIDYGYTF. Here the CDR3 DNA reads TGTGCCAGCAGCTTTCCTTCGACAGGGAGGCGAATCGACTATGGCTACACCTTC.

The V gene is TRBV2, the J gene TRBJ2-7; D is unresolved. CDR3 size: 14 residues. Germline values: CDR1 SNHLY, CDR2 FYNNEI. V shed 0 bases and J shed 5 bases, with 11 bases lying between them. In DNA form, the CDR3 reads TGTGCCAGCAGTGAAGCCCCTAGAGGCCACGAGCAGTACTTC. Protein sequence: CASSEAPRGHEQYF.

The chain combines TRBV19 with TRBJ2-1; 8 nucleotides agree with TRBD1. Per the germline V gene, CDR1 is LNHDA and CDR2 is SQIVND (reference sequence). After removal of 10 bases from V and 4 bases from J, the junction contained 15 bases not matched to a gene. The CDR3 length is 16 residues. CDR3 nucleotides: TGTGCCACCGGTAGGGGCAGGGGGCGTTGGTACAATGAGCAGTTCTTC. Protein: CATGRGRGRWYNEQFF.

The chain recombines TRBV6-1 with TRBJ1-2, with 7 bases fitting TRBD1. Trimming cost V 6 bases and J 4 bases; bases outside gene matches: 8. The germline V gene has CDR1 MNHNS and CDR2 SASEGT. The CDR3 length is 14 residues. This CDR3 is CASRPGDSGYGYTF. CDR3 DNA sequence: TGTGCCAGCAGACCCGGGGACAGCGGCTATGGCTACACCTTC.

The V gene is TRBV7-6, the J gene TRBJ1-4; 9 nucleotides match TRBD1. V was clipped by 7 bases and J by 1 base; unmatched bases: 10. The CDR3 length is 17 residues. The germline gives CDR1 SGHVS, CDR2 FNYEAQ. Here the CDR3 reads CASKQGQGPRTNEKLFF. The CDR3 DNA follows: TGTGCCAGCAAGCAGGGACAGGGCCCTCGAACTAATGAAAAACTGTTTTTT.